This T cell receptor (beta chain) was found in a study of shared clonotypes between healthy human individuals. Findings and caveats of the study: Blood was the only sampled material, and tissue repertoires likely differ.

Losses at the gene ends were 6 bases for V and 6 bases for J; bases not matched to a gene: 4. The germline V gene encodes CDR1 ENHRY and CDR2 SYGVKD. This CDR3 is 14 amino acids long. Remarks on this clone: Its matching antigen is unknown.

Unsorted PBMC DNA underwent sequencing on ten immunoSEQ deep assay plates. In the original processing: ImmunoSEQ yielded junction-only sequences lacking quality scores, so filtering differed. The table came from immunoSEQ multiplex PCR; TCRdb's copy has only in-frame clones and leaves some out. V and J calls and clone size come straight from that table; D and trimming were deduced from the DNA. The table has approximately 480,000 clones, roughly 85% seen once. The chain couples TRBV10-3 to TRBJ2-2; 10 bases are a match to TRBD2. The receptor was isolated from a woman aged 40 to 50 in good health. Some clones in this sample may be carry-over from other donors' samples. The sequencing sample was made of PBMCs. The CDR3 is CAIRASGRAGELFF. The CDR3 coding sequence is TGTGCCATCAGGGCAAGCGGGAGGGCCGGGGAGCTGTTTTTT.